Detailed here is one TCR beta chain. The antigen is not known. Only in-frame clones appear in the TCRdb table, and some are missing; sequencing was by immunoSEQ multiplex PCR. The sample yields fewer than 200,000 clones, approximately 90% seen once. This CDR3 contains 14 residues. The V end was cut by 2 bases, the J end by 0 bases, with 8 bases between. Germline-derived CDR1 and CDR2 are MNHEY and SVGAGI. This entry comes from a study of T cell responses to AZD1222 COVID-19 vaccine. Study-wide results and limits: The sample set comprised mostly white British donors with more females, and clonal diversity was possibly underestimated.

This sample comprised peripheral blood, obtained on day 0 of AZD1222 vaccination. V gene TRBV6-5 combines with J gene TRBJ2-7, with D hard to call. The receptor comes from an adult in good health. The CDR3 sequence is CASSYVSDSYEQYF. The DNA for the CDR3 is TGTGCCAGCAGTTACGTTTCGGACTCCTACGAGCAGTACTTC.